What follows are 5 T cell receptor beta chains derived from one specimen sequenced in a study of blood T cells in healthy people across ages. PCR was performed a second time for roughly 7 to 11 cycles using a sample-barcoded 5' primer and a J-beta primer mix. TCRdb itself ran the 5' RACE reads through MiXCR, one entry per CDR3 protein. The sample consists of around 870,000 distinct CDR3 sequences, 29% of them appearing once. The sequenced sample was blood. These receptors came from an elderly woman in good health.

Many counts were recorded for this clonotype. The rearrangement joins TRBV7-2 to TRBJ2-5; 12 nucleotides match TRBD2. The CDR3 has 16 residues. From germline, CDR1 is SGHTA and CDR2 FQGNSA. With V trimmed by 5 bases and J by 2 bases, 6 bases remained unmatched. CDR3 sequence (DNA): TGTGCCAGCAGCCCGACTAGCGGGGGCCAACAAGAGACCCAGTACTTC. This encodes CASSPTSGGQQETQYF.

A remark on this clonotype: This may be a read error: a much more frequent sequence differs by one nucleotide. In DNA form, the CDR3 reads TGTGCCAGCTCACCAGGCCTAGACTCCTACAATGAGCAGTACTTC. Its translation is CASSPGLDSYNEQYF. The V and J genes are TRBV18 and TRBJ2-7; D is unclear. Germline V lookup: CDR1 KGHSH, CDR2 LQKENI. CDR3 length: 15 amino acids. The V gene lost 2 bases and the J gene lost 7 bases, with 18 bases spanning the gap.

The table lists this clonotype with many counts. V usage is TRBV18 and J usage is TRBJ2-5, with D perhaps matching TRBD1 (5 bases). V lost 6 bases and J 4 bases, leaving 15 bases between the germline ends. There are 14 residues in the CDR3. The germline V gene encodes CDR1 KGHSH and CDR2 LQKENI. The CDR3 is CASSSQGLGETQYF. In DNA form, the CDR3 reads TGTGCCAGCTCCTCTCAGGGTCTGGGAGAGACCCAGTACTTC.

This clonotype was counted only a few times. This could be a read error, since a much larger clone is one nucleotide away. The V call is TRBV10-1, the J call TRBJ2-5; a weak D match, TRBD1 (6 bases). The length of the CDR3 is 13 residues. Germline V gives CDR1 WNHNN, CDR2 SYGVQD (reference sequence). Trimming removed 6 bases at V and 11 bases at J, with 19 bases between. CDR3 region: CASRDDRTNEQYF. For the CDR3, the DNA is TGCGCCAGCAGAGACGACAGGACCAATGAGCAGTACTTC.

V is TRBV20-1 and J is TRBJ2-1; possibly TRBD2 for D (7 bases). Looked up from germline, CDR1 is DFQATT and CDR2 is SNEGSKA (reference sequence). V was cut by 4 bases and J by 3 bases, with 25 bases left in between. The CDR3 length is 18 residues. This CDR3 reads CSANQQARGADFYNEQFF. CDR3 DNA sequence: TGCAGTGCTAACCAACAAGCTCGGGGGGCCGACTTCTACAATGAGCAGTTCTTC.